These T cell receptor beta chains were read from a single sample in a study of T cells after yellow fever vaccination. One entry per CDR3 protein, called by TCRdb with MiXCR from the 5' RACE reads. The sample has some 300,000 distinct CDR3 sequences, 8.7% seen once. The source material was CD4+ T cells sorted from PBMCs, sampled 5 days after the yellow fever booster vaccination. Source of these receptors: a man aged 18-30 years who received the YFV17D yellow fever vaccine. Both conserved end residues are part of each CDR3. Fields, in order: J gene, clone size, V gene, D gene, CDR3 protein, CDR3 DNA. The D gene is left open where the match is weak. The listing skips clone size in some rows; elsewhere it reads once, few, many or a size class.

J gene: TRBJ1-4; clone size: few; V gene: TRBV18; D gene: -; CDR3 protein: CASRWDPSEKLFF; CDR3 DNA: TGTGCCAGCCGATGGGACCCCTCTGAAAAACTGTTTTTT
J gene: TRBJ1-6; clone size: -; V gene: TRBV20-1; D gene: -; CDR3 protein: CSASRQDGSSYNSPLHF; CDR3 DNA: TGCAGTGCTAGCCGCCAGGACGGCAGCTCCTATAATTCACCCCTCCACTTT
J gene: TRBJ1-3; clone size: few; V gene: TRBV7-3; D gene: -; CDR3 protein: CASSLTGGGNTIYF; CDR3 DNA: TGTGCCAGCAGCTTAACCGGGGGAGGAAACACCATATATTTT
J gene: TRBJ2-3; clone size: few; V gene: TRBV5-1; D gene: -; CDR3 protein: CASSLLVAAGDTQYF; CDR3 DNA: TGCGCCAGCAGCTTGTTGGTCGCGGCAGGAGATACGCAGTATTTT
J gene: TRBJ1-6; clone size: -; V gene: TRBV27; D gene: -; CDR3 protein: CASSPIPNSPLHF; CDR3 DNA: TGTGCCAGCAGTCCGATCCCAAATTCACCCCTCCACTTT
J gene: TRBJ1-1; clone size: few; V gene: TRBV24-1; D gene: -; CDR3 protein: CATSGADLNTEAFF; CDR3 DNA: TGTGCCACCAGTGGAGCAGATCTGAACACTGAAGCTTTCTTT
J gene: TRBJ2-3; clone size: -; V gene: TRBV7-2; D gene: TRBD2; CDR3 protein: CASSLSSGGVWTDTQYF; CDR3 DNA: TGTGCCAGCAGCCTTTCTAGCGGGGGGGTCTGGACAGATACGCAGTATTTT
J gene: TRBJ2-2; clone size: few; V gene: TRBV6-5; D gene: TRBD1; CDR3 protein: CASSYLTGVGGELFF; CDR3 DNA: TGTGCCAGCAGTTACTTAACAGGGGTGGGCGGGGAGCTGTTTTTT
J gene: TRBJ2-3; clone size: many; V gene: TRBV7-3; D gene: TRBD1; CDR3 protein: CASSTIGQGTDTQYF; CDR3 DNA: TGTGCCAGCAGCACTATCGGACAGGGCACAGATACGCAGTATTTT
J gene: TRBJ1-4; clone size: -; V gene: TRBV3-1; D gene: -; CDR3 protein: CASSQDREPATNEKLFF; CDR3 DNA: TGTGCCAGCAGCCAAGACAGGGAGCCCGCAACTAATGAAAAACTGTTTTTT
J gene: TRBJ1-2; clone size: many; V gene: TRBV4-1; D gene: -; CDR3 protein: CASSQKWGDGYTF; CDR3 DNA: TGCGCCAGCAGCCAGAAATGGGGGGATGGCTACACCTTC
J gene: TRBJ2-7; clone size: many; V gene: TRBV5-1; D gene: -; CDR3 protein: CASQEGTATYEQYF; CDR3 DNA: TGCGCCAGCCAAGAGGGGACTGCGACTTACGAGCAGTACTTC
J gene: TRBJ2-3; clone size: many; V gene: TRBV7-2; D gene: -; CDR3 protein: CASSLVAGLSTDTQYF; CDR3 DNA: TGTGCCAGCAGCTTAGTGGCGGGGTTGAGCACAGATACGCAGTATTTT
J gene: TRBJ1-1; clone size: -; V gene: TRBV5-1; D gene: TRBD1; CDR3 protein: CASSSGQGVTEAFF; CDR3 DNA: TGCGCCAGCAGCTCGGGACAGGGGGTGACTGAAGCTTTCTTT
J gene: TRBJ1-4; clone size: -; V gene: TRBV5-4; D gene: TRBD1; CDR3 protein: CASSFRGQGNEKLFF; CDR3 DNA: TGTGCCAGCAGCTTTCGCGGACAGGGGAATGAAAAACTGTTTTTT
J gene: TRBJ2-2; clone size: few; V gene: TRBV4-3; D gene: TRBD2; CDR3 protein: CASSQDNGGKFFGELFF; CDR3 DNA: TGCGCCAGCAGCCAAGATAACGGGGGGAAATTTTTCGGGGAGCTGTTTTTT
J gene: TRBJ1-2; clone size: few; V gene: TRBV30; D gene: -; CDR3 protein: CAWTWESYGYTF; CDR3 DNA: TGTGCCTGGACGTGGGAAAGCTATGGCTACACCTTC
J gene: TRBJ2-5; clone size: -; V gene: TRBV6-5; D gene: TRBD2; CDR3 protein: CASSYSGTRRETQYF; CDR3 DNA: TGTGCCAGCAGTTACTCAGGGACTAGAAGGGAGACCCAGTACTTC
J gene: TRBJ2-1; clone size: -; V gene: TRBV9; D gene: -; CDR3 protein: CASSARGTNKPSEQFF; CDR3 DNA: TGTGCCAGCAGCGCTCGCGGGACAAACAAACCCAGTGAGCAGTTCTTC
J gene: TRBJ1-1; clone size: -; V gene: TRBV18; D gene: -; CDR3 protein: CASSPPSAGRTFF; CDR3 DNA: TGTGCCAGCTCACCACCGTCGGCAGGGAGGACTTTCTTT
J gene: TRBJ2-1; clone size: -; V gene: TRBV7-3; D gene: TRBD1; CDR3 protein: CASSLDRGNYNEQFF; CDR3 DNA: TGTGCCAGCAGCTTGGACAGGGGGAACTACAATGAGCAGTTCTTC
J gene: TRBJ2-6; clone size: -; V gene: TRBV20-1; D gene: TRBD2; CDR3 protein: CSSGRGRFTGANVLTF; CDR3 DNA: TGCAGCAGCGGGAGGGGGCGGTTTACTGGGGCCAACGTCCTGACTTTC
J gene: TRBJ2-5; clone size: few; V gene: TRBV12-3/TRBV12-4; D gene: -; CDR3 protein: CASSLNGVRQTQYF; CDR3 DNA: TGTGCCAGCAGTTTAAATGGTGTCCGGCAGACCCAGTACTTC
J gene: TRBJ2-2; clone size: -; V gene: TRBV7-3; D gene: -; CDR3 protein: CASSPGASTGELFF; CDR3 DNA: TGTGCCAGCAGCCCGGGGGCTTCGACCGGGGAGCTGTTTTTT
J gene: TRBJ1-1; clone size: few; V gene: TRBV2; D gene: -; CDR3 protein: CASNERGPAFF; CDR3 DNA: TGTGCCAGCAATGAGCGGGGGCCGGCTTTCTTT
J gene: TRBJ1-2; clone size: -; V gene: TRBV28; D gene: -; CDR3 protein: CASSLGGDNYGYTF; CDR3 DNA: TGTGCCAGCAGTTTGGGAGGGGACAACTATGGCTACACCTTC
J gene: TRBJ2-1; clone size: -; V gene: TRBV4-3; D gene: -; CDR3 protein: CASSPLMGRNNEQFF; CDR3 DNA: TGCGCCAGCAGCCCATTAATGGGGCGAAACAATGAGCAGTTCTTC
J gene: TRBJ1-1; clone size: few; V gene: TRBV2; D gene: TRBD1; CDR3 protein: CASRDNRGTEAFF; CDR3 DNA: TGTGCCAGCAGAGACAACAGGGGAACTGAAGCTTTCTTT
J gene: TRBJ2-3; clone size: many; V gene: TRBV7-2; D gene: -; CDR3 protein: CASSDYTDTQYF; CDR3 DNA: TGTGCCAGCAGCGATTACACAGATACGCAGTATTTT
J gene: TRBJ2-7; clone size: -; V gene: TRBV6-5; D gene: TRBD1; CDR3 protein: CASSYYRGQEQYF; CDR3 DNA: TGTGCCAGCAGCTACTACAGGGGGCAAGAGCAGTACTTC
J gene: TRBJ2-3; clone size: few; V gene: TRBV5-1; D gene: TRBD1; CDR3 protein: CASRSTGGTDTQYF; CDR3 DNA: TGCGCCAGCAGGTCGACAGGGGGCACAGATACGCAGTATTTT
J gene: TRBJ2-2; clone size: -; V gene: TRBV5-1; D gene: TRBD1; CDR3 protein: CASSLRAVGGDTGELFF; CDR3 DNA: TGCGCCAGCAGCTTGAGGGCGGTAGGGGGCGACACCGGGGAGCTGTTTTTT
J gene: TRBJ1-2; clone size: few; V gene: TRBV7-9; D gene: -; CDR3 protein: CASSPRTIGYTF; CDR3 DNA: TGTGCCAGCAGCCCAAGGACAATTGGCTACACCTTC
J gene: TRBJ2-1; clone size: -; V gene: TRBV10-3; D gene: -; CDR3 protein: CAISESKGGSYNEQFF; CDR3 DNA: TGTGCCATCAGTGAGTCGAAGGGGGGCTCCTACAATGAGCAGTTCTTC
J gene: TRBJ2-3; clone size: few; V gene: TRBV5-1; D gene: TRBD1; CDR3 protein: CASSLTGTGTGGDTQYF; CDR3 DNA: TGCGCCAGCAGCTTGACCGGGACAGGGACCGGGGGAGATACGCAGTATTTT
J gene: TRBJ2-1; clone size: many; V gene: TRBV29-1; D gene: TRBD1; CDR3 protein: CSVQTGTGLRGSYNEQFF; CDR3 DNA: TGCAGCGTCCAAACCGGGACAGGGTTACGTGGGTCCTACAATGAGCAGTTCTTC
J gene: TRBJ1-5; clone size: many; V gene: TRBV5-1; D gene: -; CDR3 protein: CASSPLGQLDQPQHF; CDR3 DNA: TGCGCCAGCAGCCCACTCGGACAGCTAGATCAGCCCCAGCATTTT
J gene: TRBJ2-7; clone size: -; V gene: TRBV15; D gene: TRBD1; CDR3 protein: CATSRNSAGQGYEQYF; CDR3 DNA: TGTGCCACCAGCAGAAACTCTGCGGGACAGGGCTACGAGCAGTACTTC
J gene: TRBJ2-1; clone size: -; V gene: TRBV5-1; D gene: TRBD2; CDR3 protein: CASSLVLSGGLNEQFF; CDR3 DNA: TGCGCCAGCAGCTTGGTTCTGTCGGGGGGGCTGAATGAGCAGTTCTTC
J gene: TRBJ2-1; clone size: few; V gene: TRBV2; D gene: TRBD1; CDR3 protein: CASSKQGLDNEQFF; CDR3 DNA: TGTGCCAGCAGTAAACAGGGGTTGGACAATGAGCAGTTCTTC
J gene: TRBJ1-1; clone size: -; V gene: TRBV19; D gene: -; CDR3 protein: CASSIFHQNTEAFF; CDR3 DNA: TGTGCCAGTAGTATCTTTCATCAGAACACTGAAGCTTTCTTT
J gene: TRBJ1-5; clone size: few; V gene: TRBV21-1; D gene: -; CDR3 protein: CASILTGTAQKPQHF; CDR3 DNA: TGTGCCAGCATTCTAACAGGGACGGCTCAGAAGCCCCAGCATTTT
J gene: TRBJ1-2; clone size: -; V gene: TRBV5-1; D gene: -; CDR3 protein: CASSLGPARHYGYTF; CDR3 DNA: TGCGCCAGCAGCTTGGGGCCAGCACGGCACTATGGCTACACCTTC
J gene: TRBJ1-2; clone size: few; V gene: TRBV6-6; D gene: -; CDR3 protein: CASSYSKGNYGYTF; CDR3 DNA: TGTGCCAGCAGTTACTCGAAGGGAAACTATGGCTACACCTTC
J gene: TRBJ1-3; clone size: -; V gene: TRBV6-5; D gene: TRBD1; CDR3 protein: CASSPWTGSPGNTIYF; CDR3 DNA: TGTGCCAGCAGTCCCTGGACAGGGTCGCCTGGAAACACCATATATTTT
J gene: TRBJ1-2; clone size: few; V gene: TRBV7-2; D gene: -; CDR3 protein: CASSHSPANYGYTF; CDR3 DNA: TGTGCCAGCAGCCATAGCCCCGCTAACTATGGCTACACCTTC
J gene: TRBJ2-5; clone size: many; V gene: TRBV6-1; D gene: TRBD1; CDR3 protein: CASSDLGQGYETQYF; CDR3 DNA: TGTGCCAGCAGTGACCTGGGACAGGGATATGAGACCCAGTACTTC